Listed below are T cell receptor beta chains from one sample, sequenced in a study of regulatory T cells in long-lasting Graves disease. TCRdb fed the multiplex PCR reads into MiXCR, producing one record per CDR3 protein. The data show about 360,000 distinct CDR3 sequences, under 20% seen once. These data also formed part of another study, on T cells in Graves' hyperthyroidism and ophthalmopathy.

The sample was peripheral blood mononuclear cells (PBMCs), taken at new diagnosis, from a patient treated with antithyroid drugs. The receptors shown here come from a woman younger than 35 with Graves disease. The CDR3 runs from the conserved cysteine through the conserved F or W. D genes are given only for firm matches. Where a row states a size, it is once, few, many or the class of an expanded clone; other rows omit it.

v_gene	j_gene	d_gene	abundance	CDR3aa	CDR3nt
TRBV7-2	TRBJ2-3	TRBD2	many	CASSPRLAAPDTQYF	TGTGCCAGCAGCCCCCGACTAGCGGCTCCGGATACGCAGTATTTT
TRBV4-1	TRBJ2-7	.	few	CASSQQDSTYEQYF	TGCGCCAGCAGCCAACAAGATAGCACCTACGAGCAGTACTTC
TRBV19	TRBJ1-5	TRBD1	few	CASSTGQGGGQPQHF	TGTGCCAGTAGTACTGGACAGGGAGGCGGTCAGCCCCAGCATTTT
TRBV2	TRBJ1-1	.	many	CASSGSFNTEAFF	TGTGCCAGCAGTGGGAGCTTTAACACTGAAGCTTTCTTT
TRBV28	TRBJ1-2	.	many	CASSQTPFYGYTF	TGTGCCAGCAGTCAAACTCCATTCTATGGCTACACCTTC
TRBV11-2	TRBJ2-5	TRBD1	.	CASSPGTGGVETQYF	TGTGCCAGCAGCCCAGGGACAGGGGGCGTAGAGACCCAGTACTTC
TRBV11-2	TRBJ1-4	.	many	CASSPGGGLKNEKLFF	TGTGCCAGCAGCCCGGGGGGGGGACTTAAGAATGAAAAACTGTTTTTT
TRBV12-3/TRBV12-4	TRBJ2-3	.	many	CASSLLAGTDTQYF	TGTGCCAGCAGTCTCTTGGCAGGCACAGATACGCAGTATTTT
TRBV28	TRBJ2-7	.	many	CASRRGGGRSYEQYF	TGTGCCAGCAGGCGCGGGGGCGGCCGGTCCTACGAGCAGTACTTC
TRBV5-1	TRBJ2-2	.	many	CASSLGQFAGELFF	TGCGCCAGCAGCTTGGGTCAGTTCGCCGGGGAGCTGTTTTTT
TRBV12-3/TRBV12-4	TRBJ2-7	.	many	CASSFMGYEQYF	TGTGCCAGCAGTTTTATGGGTTACGAGCAGTACTTC
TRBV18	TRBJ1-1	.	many	CASSPNSGGDTEAFF	TGTGCCAGCTCACCCAATAGCGGGGGTGACACTGAAGCTTTCTTT
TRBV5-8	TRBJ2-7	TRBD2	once	CASTTGTSGSGYEQYF	TGTGCCAGCACGACCGGGACTAGCGGGAGCGGGTACGAGCAGTACTTC
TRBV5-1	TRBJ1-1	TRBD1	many	CASSLGQGVDEAFF	TGCGCCAGCAGCTTGGGACAGGGGGTCGATGAAGCTTTCTTT
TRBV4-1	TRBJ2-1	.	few	CASSQATSTNNEQFF	TGCGCCAGCAGCCAAGCCACCTCGACGAACAATGAGCAGTTCTTC
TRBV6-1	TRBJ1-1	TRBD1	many	CASILGQMNTEAFF	TGTGCCAGCATCCTGGGACAGATGAACACTGAAGCTTTCTTT
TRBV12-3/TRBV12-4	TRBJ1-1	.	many	CASILITFGGTEAFF	TGTGCCAGCATTTTGATAACTTTCGGGGGCACTGAAGCTTTCTTT
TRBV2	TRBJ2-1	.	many	CASGGYEQFF	TGTGCCAGCGGGGGCTATGAGCAGTTCTTC
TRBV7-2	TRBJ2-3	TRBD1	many	CASTATGGFADTQYF	TGTGCCAGCACGGCGACAGGGGGCTTCGCAGATACGCAGTATTTT
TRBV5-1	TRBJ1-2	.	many	CASSLGTEGYTF	TGCGCCAGCAGCTTGGGGACGGAAGGCTACACCTTC
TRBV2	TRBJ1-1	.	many	CAIRKGNTEAFF	TGTGCCATCCGCAAGGGCAACACTGAAGCTTTCTTT
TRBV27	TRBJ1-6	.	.	CASSFHGRGSLHF	TGTGCCAGCAGTTTTCACGGCCGGGGAAGCCTCCACTTT
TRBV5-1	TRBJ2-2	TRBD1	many	CASSLQGANTGELFF	TGCGCCAGCAGCTTACAGGGGGCGAACACCGGGGAGCTGTTTTTT
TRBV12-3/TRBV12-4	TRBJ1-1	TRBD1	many	CASSLGGSEAFF	TGTGCCAGCAGCTTAGGGGGCTCTGAAGCTTTCTTT
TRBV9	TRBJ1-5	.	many	CASSTEEGRTSRRPKPQHF	TGTGCCAGCAGCACCGAGGAGGGGAGGACTAGTAGAAGGCCTAAGCCCCAGCATTTT
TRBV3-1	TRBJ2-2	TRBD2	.	CASSQMPGGDTGELFF	TGTGCCAGCAGCCAAATGCCGGGGGGGGACACCGGGGAGCTGTTTTTT
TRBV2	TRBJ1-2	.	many	CASSEHGTTNYGYTF	TGTGCCAGCAGTGAACATGGGACGACCAACTATGGCTACACCTTC
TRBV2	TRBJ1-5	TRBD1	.	CASSLSGTGGYRNQPQHF	TGTGCCAGCAGTTTGTCCGGGACAGGGGGATATCGCAATCAGCCCCAGCATTTT
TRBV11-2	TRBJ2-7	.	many	CASSRGLAVNYEQYF	TGTGCCAGCAGTCGGGGGCTAGCGGTAAACTACGAGCAGTACTTC
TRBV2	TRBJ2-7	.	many	CASSSFRLSHEQYF	TGTGCCAGCAGTTCTTTTCGGTTGTCCCACGAGCAGTACTTC
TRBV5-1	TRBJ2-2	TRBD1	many	CASRPGTENTGELFF	TGCGCCAGCAGACCCGGGACAGAAAACACCGGGGAGCTGTTTTTT
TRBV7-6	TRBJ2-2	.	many	CASSLGGGGAGELFF	TGTGCCAGCAGCTTAGGAGGTGGCGGGGCCGGGGAGCTGTTTTTT
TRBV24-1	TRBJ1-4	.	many	CATSDGFDEKLFF	TGTGCCACCAGTGACGGGTTTGACGAAAAACTGTTTTTT
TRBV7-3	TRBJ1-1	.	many	CASSLTGGGYTEAFF	TGTGCCAGCAGCCTAACCGGCGGGGGCTACACTGAAGCTTTCTTT
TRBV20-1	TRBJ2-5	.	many	CSGGPQETQYF	TGCAGTGGAGGCCCCCAAGAGACCCAGTACTTC
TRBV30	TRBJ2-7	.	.	CAWSGGGTYEQYF	TGTGCCTGGAGTGGGGGCGGGACCTACGAGCAGTACTTC
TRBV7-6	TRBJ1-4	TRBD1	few	CASSSGQGAAWGEKLFF	TGTGCCAGCAGCTCCGGACAGGGGGCCGCGTGGGGTGAAAAACTGTTTTTT
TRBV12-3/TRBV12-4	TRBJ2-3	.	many	CASSPIIGDTQYF	TGTGCCAGCAGTCCAATAATAGGAGATACGCAGTATTTT
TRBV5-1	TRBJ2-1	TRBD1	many	CASSLASTGVPFF	TGCGCCAGCAGCTTGGCCTCGACAGGGGTTCCGTTCTTC
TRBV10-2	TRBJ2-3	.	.	CASSVGGYTDTQYF	TGCGCCAGCAGTGTCGGTGGTTACACAGATACGCAGTATTTT
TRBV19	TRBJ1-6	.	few	CASRLGRQDYSPLHF	TGTGCCAGTAGACTAGGTCGGCAGGACTATTCACCCCTCCACTTT
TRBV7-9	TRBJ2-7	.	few	CASSGEDLYEQYF	TGTGCCAGCAGCGGAGAGGACTTATACGAGCAGTACTTC
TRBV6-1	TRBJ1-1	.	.	CASSPGRKPLMNTEAFF	TGTGCCAGCAGCCCGGGACGGAAGCCCCTTATGAACACTGAAGCTTTCTTT
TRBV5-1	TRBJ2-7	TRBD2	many	CASSLAVNSGIYEQYF	TGCGCCAGCAGCTTGGCCGTTAATAGCGGGATCTACGAGCAGTACTTC
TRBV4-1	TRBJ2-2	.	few	CASSQAPGRTGELFF	TGCGCCAGCAGCCAAGCTCCAGGGCGCACCGGGGAGCTGTTTTTT
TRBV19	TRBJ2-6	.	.	CASSGRARIELTF	TGTGCCAGTAGTGGCCGGGCCCGGATAGAGCTGACTTTC
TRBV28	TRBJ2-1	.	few	CASSGLEGEDTEQFF	TGTGCCAGCAGCGGCCTGGAGGGAGAGGACACTGAGCAGTTCTTC
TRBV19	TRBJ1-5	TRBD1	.	CASTPEGRGSNQPQHF	TGTGCCAGTACCCCAGAGGGCAGGGGGAGCAATCAGCCCCAGCATTTT
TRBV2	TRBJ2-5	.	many	CASRGTGRGTETQYF	TGTGCCAGCAGGGGTACCGGCCGCGGTACGGAGACCCAGTACTTC